Presented here are 32 T cell receptor beta chains from one specimen sequenced in a study of blood T cell repertoires in COVID-19. Measured with immunoSEQ multiplex PCR; TCRdb has only the in-frame clones, and not every one. The sample yields some 370,000 clones, 90% seen once. The specimen was peripheral blood. The receptors originated from a man aged 18-30 years with active or convalescent COVID-19.

Details on this clone: Within the sample, other DNA sequences also encode this same CDR3. CDR3 sequence reads: CASSLGQGYSPLHF. In DNA form, the CDR3 reads TGTGCCAGCAGCTTAGGGCAGGGGTACTCACCCCTCCACTTT. This chain links TRBV7-3 with TRBJ1-6; D perhaps matches TRBD1 (6 bases). Germline CDR1 reads SGHTA; CDR2 reads FQGTGA. V was trimmed by 2 bases and J by 10 bases, leaving 12 bases between them. The CDR3 sequence is 14 residues long.

The chain is built from TRBV5-1 and TRBJ2-1; no reliable D call. This CDR3 contains 12 residues. Per germline, CDR1 SGHRS and CDR2 YFSETQ. Trimming cost V 0 bases and J 8 bases, with 6 bases left between them. The CDR3 DNA follows: TGCGCCAGCAGCTTGGGCAGTCATGAGCAGTTCTTC. This gives the protein CASSLGSHEQFF. Supplemented by reference TRBV5-1 and TRBJ2-1, the full variable domain reads KAGVTQTPRYLIKTRGQQVTLSCSPISGHRSVSWYQQTPGQGLQFLFEYFSETQRNKGNFPGRFSGRQFSNSRSEMNVSTLELGDSALYLCASSLGSHEQFFGPGTRLTVL.

V gene TRBV5-6 combines with J gene TRBJ2-7, with a possible D match to TRBD2 (6 bases). CDR3 length equals 15 residues. The germline V gene encodes CDR1 SGHDT and CDR2 YYEEEE. The ends were cut back, 1 base at V and 1 base at J, with 12 bases in the middle. Written as DNA, the CDR3 is TGTGCCAGCAGCTTGTCGGACGCGGGATCCTACGAGCAGTACTTC. Protein product: CASSLSDAGSYEQYF.

The rearrangement links TRBV7-3 to TRBJ2-1; TRBD1 agrees at 10 bases. Germline V CDR1 and CDR2: SGHTA, FQGTGA. There are 16 residues in the CDR3. V gave up 1 base and J gave up 8 bases; unmatched junction bases: 8. The CDR3, as DNA: TGTGCCAGCAGCTTAATAAGAGGGGACAGGGGACATGAGCAGTTCTTC. Translating it yields CASSLIRGDRGHEQFF.

CDR3 DNA sequence: TGTGCCAGCAACCTGGAGAGCACAGATACGCAGTATTTT. Its translation is CASNLESTDTQYF. The chain is built from TRBV2 and TRBJ2-3; D remains ambiguous. The CDR3 has 13 amino acids. Germline lookup yields CDR1 SNHLY and CDR2 FYNNEI. Trimming shortened V by 7 bases and J by 0 bases, and 8 bases separated the two germline ends.

The CDR3 protein is CASSLVASAQETQYF. For the CDR3, the DNA is TGTGCCAGCAGCTTAGTGGCTAGCGCTCAAGAGACCCAGTACTTC. The rearrangement joins TRBV7-6 to TRBJ2-5, with D perhaps matching TRBD2 (6 bases). Germline assignment: CDR1 SGHVS and CDR2 FNYEAQ. This CDR3 comprises 15 residues. V was shortened by 1 base and J by 2 bases, with 11 bases between the two germline ends.

The rearrangement uses TRBV28 and TRBJ2-3; 8 bases match TRBD1. This CDR3 contains 15 residues. Trimming took 7 bases from V and 4 from J; bases not matched to a gene: 10. Germline V gene sequence: CDR1 MDHEN, CDR2 SYDVKM. Here the CDR3 DNA reads TGTGCCAGCAATGACCCGGACAGGGAGGCAGATACGCAGTATTTT. Encoded protein: CASNDPDREADTQYF.

This clone appeared once. The sample has other DNA sequences that encode this CDR3 too. This chain joins TRBV5-1 and TRBJ1-6; TRBD1 matches at 7 bases. V lost 3 bases, J lost 6 bases, and 0 bases stayed unmatched. The CDR3 extends over 13 amino acids. The germline V gene has CDR1 SGHRS and CDR2 YFSETQ. The CDR3 is CASSWDSNSPLHF. CDR3 nucleotide sequence: TGCGCCAGCAGCTGGGACAGTAATTCACCCCTCCACTTT.

The chain is built from TRBV9 and TRBJ1-6; D possibly corresponds to TRBD1 (5 bases). This CDR3 is built from 16 residues. Trimming shortened V by 2 bases and J by 8 bases, and 17 bases separated the two germline ends. The germline CDR1 and CDR2 sequences are SGDLS and YYNGEE. This chain's CDR3 is CASSVRSGGSDSPLHF. The CDR3 region has the DNA TGTGCCAGCAGCGTCCGATCCGGGGGGAGCGATTCACCCCTCCACTTT.

This clone showed up just a few times. V usage is TRBV9 and J usage is TRBJ1-5; 8 nucleotides line up with TRBD1. Germline V gene sequence: CDR1 SGDLS, CDR2 YYNGEE. The CDR3 covers 15 residues. Unmatched junction bases numbered 10, after V lost 4 bases and J lost 7 bases. CDR3 protein: CASSPGQGVGQPQHF. The CDR3 DNA follows: TGTGCCAGCAGCCCCGGACAGGGAGTCGGACAGCCCCAGCATTTT.

The V call is TRBV19, the J call TRBJ1-3, with D perhaps TRBD1 (6 bases). The CDR3 runs to 15 residues. CDR1 LNHDA and CDR2 SQIVND come from the germline V gene (reference sequence). V lost 7 bases, J lost 0 bases, and 13 bases lay in between. CDR3 nucleotide sequence: TGTGCCAGTACCCAAGGACAGTTCTCTGGAAACACCATATATTTT. This gives the protein CASTQGQFSGNTIYF. The variable domain in full, completed from reference TRBV19 and TRBJ1-3, reads DGGITQSPKYLFRKEGQNVTLSCEQNLNHDAMYWYRQDPGQGLRLIYYSQIVNDFQKGDIAEGYSVSREKKESFPLTVTSAQKNPTAFYLCASTQGQFSGNTIYFGEGSWLTVV.

V and J are TRBV10-2 and TRBJ2-3, with a tentative D call TRBD2 (6 bases). The V end lost 2 bases, the J end lost 5 bases, and 14 bases lay between the germline ends. The CDR3 has 15 residues. The germline V gene has CDR1 WSHSY and CDR2 SAAADI. CDR3 sequence reads: CASSEESDYLDTQYF. Written as DNA, the CDR3 is TGCGCCAGCAGTGAGGAGTCGGACTACCTAGATACGCAGTATTTT.

This chain connects TRBV18 to TRBJ1-2; the D gene is possibly TRBD1 (5 bases). The germline V gene encodes CDR1 KGHSH and CDR2 LQKENI. V lost 6 bases, J lost 6 bases, and 11 bases lay in between. The CDR3 totals 12 residues. The CDR3 protein is CASSNRMDGYTF. CDR3 sequence (DNA): TGTGCCAGCTCCAACAGGATGGATGGCTACACCTTC. The full variable domain, in which reference TRBV18 and TRBJ1-2 provide the parts outside the CDR3, is NAGVMQNPRHLVRRRGQEARLRCSPMKGHSHVYWYRQLPEEGLKFMVYLQKENIIDESGMPKERFSAEFPKEGPSILRIQQVVRGDSAAYFCASSNRMDGYTFGSGTRLTVV.

The chain links TRBV4-3 to TRBJ2-2; possible D gene TRBD2, 6 bases. CDR3 length: 15 amino acids. Germline V lookup: CDR1 LGHNA, CDR2 YSLEER. The V end lost 4 bases, the J end lost 0 bases, and 9 bases lay between the germline ends. The DNA for the CDR3 is TGCGCCAGCAGCCGCGGGACGGCGAACACCGGGGAGCTGTTTTTT. Amino acids: CASSRGTANTGELFF.

The V and J genes are TRBV7-2 and TRBJ2-3, with D perhaps TRBD2 (5 bases). Germline V gene lookup returns CDR1 SGHTA and CDR2 FQGNSA. V gave up 1 base and J gave up 2 bases, with 13 bases separating them. CDR3 length: 16 amino acids. In DNA form, the CDR3 reads TGTGCCAGCAGCTTAGTTTCGAGCGGAGCCACAGATACGCAGTATTTT. The encoded protein is CASSLVSSGATDTQYF.

J is TRBJ1-1 and V is TRBV6-1, with D tentatively TRBD1 (5 bases). The ends were cut back, 3 bases at V and 5 bases at J, with 10 bases in the middle. Germline V gene sequence: CDR1 MNHNS, CDR2 SASEGT. This CDR3 is 13 amino acids long. CDR3 sequence reads: CASSEAGYTEAFF. CDR3 bases: TGTGCCAGCAGTGAGGCAGGGTATACTGAAGCTTTCTTT.

This sequence joins TRBV28 and TRBJ2-7, with a tentative D call TRBD1 (5 bases). The germline V gene encodes CDR1 MDHEN and CDR2 SYDVKM. Trimming stripped 6 bases from V and 4 bases from J, with 19 bases between. This CDR3 has 15 residues. The CDR3 nucleotides are TGTGCCAGCAGCCCGACCCCCAGGGTATTTTACGAGCAGTACTTC. This translates into CASSPTPRVFYEQYF. The entire variable domain, with the rest obtained from reference TRBV28 and TRBJ2-7, is as follows: DVKVTQSSRYLVKRTGEKVFLECVQDMDHENMFWYRQDPGLGLRLIYFSYDVKMKEKGDIPEGYSVSREKKERFSLILESASTNQTSMYLCASSPTPRVFYEQYFGPGTRLTVT.

This chain joins TRBV28 and TRBJ1-2, with 7 nucleotides matching TRBD1. V lost 6 bases, J lost 7 bases, and 11 bases stayed unmatched. The CDR3 loop spans 14 amino acids. Germline CDR1 is MDHEN and CDR2 is SYDVKM. In nucleotides, the CDR3 is TGTGCCAGCAGAGTCGGGACAGTGGTTTCTGGCTACACCTTC. As protein: CASRVGTVVSGYTF.

The chain uses TRBV7-2 and TRBJ2-7; a possible D gene is TRBD2 (6 bases). The CDR3 sequence is 16 residues long. In germline, CDR1 is SGHTA, CDR2 FQGNSA. V was shortened by 5 bases and J by 3 bases, with 20 bases between the two germline ends. CDR3 region: CASSPQSGGMFYEQYF. Here the CDR3 DNA reads TGTGCCAGCAGCCCCCAAAGTGGGGGGATGTTCTACGAGCAGTACTTC.

This sequence joins TRBV4-2 and TRBJ1-5; TRBD1 matches at 9 bases. The ends lost 4 bases at V and 6 bases at J; junction bases unmatched: 7. The CDR3 runs 15 residues. Germline CDR1 reads LGHNA; CDR2 reads YNFKEQ. This CDR3 reads CASSRGQGGGQPQHF. CDR3 coding DNA: TGTGCCAGCAGCCGGGGACAGGGCGGGGGTCAGCCCCAGCATTTT.

The J gene is TRBJ1-6, the V gene TRBV12-3 or TRBV12-4; D is uncertain. V was cut by 5 bases and J by 10 bases, with 9 bases left in between. This CDR3 has 12 residues. CDR3 sequence reads: CASSIPRSPLHF. CDR3 bases: TGTGCCAGCAGTATCCCCCGGTCACCCCTCCACTTT.

This clone appeared a single time. J is TRBJ2-2 and V is TRBV27; D gene unclear. Trimming took off 4 bases at V and 4 bases at J, with 7 bases between the two ends. The CDR3 has 13 amino acids. Germline-derived CDR1 and CDR2 are MNHEY and SMNVEV (reference sequence). The CDR3, as DNA: TGTGCCAGCAGTTCCGGTCCCACCGGGGAGCTGTTTTTT. Residues: CASSSGPTGELFF.

This rearrangement joins TRBV7-9 to TRBJ1-2; no definite D call. Trimming took off 3 bases at V and 2 bases at J, with 4 bases between the two ends. The CDR3 consists of 12 residues. From germline, CDR1 is SEHNR and CDR2 FQNEAQ (reference sequence). The CDR3 sequence is CASSLSNYGYTF. In nucleotides, the CDR3 is TGTGCCAGCAGCTTGAGCAACTATGGCTACACCTTC.

J is TRBJ1-4 and V is TRBV18; D is uncertain. Deletions cut 3 bases from V and 8 bases from J, with 16 bases between. This CDR3 has 15 residues. CDR1 and CDR2 from the germline V gene are KGHSH and LQKENI. The CDR3 nucleotides read TGTGCCAGCTCACCCCCCGGGTCCGATCGGGAAAAACTGTTTTTT. Its protein product is CASSPPGSDREKLFF. Together with reference TRBV18 and TRBJ1-4, the CDR3 gives the full variable domain: NAGVMQNPRHLVRRRGQEARLRCSPMKGHSHVYWYRQLPEEGLKFMVYLQKENIIDESGMPKERFSAEFPKEGPSILRIQQVVRGDSAAYFCASSPPGSDREKLFFGSGTQLSVL.

This clone was seen once. The rearrangement uses TRBV28 and TRBJ1-1; tentative D call: TRBD1 (6 bases). V was clipped by 7 bases and J by 3 bases, with 12 bases between them. The CDR3 loop spans 13 amino acids. Germline V gene data show CDR1 as MDHEN and CDR2 as SYDVKM. The CDR3 region has the DNA TGTGCCAGCACCCCAACAGGGTACACTGAAGCTTTCTTT. Its protein is CASTPTGYTEAFF.

The CDR3 nucleotides read TGTGCCCGGGGGGCGGGAGGTGGCCAAGAGACCCAGTACTTC. This gives the protein CARGAGGGQETQYF. The chain combines TRBV30 with TRBJ2-5; TRBD2 matches at 8 bases. V was clipped by 8 bases and J by 1 base; unmatched bases: 9. CDR3 length: 14 amino acids. Germline CDR1 and CDR2: GTSNPN and SVGIG (reference sequence).

This chain links TRBV11-2 with TRBJ2-1; maybe TRBD2 (5 bases). Trimming left V 1 base short and J 0 bases short, with 13 bases between. Germline values: CDR1 SGHAT, CDR2 FQNNGV. This CDR3 is 17 amino acids long. The CDR3 DNA reads as TGTGCCAGCAGCTTAGGCACGGGGTTGAGCTCCTACAATGAGCAGTTCTTC. Amino acid sequence: CASSLGTGLSSYNEQFF.

This chain joins TRBV30 and TRBJ2-7, with D maybe TRBD2 (5 bases). Trimming removed 0 bases at V and 0 bases at J, with 9 bases between. CDR3 length equals 14 residues. The V gene's germline CDR1 is GTSNPN and CDR2 SVGIG (reference sequence). In nucleotides, the CDR3 is TGTGCCTGGAGTGTTGGCGGGTCCTCCTACGAGCAGTACTTC. Its translation: CAWSVGGSSYEQYF. The variable domain in full, with the rest retrieved from reference TRBV30 and TRBJ2-7, is SQTIHQWPATLVQPVGSPLSLECTVEGTSNPNLYWYRQAAGRGLQLLFYSVGIGQISSEVPQNLSASRPQDRQFILSSKKLLLSDSGFYLCAWSVGGSSYEQYFGPGTRLTVT.

The CDR3, as DNA: TGTGCCAGCAGCTTAACGGCCAGGGATTCAGATACGCAGTATTTT. Its translation: CASSLTARDSDTQYF. V and J are TRBV7-3 and TRBJ2-3; D might be TRBD1 (5 bases). This CDR3 has 15 amino acids. Germline V gives CDR1 SGHTA, CDR2 FQGTGA. V was pared by 0 bases and J by 4 bases, with 11 bases between.

This chain uses TRBV4-2 with TRBJ2-5, with 7 bases lining up with TRBD1. V lost 3 bases, J lost 5 bases, and 6 bases stayed unmatched. The CDR3 spans 14 residues. The germline V gene has CDR1 LGHNA and CDR2 YNFKEQ. DNA of the CDR3: TGTGCCAGCAGCCAGACAGGGAAGGTGGAGACCCAGTACTTC. Its translation: CASSQTGKVETQYF.

V and J are TRBV6-4 and TRBJ2-3; 7 bases fit TRBD1. Germline V gives CDR1 MRHNA, CDR2 SNTAGT. Unmatched junction bases numbered 5, after V lost 4 bases and J lost 4 bases. The length of the CDR3 is 14 residues. The DNA of the CDR3 is TGTGCCAGCAGTGGGGACAGCGCTTCAGATACGCAGTATTTT. This codes for CASSGDSASDTQYF.

This chain joins TRBV15 and TRBJ2-7, with D unresolved. The germline V gene has CDR1 LNHNV and CDR2 YYDKDF (reference sequence). The ends were cut back, 5 bases at V and 7 bases at J, with 9 bases in the middle. This CDR3 region has 11 residues. The CDR3: CATSFRFEQYF. As DNA, the CDR3 is TGTGCCACCAGCTTCCGTTTTGAGCAGTACTTC.